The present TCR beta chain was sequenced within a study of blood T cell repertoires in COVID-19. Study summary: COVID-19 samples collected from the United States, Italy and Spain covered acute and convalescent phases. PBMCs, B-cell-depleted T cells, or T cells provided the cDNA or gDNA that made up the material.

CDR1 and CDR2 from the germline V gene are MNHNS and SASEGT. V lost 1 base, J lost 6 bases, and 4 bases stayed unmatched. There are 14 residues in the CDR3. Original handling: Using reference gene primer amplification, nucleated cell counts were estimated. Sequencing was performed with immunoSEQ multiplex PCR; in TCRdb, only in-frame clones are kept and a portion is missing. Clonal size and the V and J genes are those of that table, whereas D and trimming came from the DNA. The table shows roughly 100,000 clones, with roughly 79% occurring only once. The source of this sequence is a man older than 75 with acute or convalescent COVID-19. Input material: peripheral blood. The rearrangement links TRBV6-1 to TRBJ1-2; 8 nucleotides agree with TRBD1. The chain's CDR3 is CASSEGTGLNGYTF. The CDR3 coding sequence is TGTGCCAGCAGTGAAGGGACAGGGCTCAATGGCTACACCTTC.